The 9 T cell receptor beta chains in this list originate from one sample, sequenced in a study of cytomegalovirus exposure and HLA in healthy donors. PCR involved 60 Vbeta and 13 Jbeta primers. Clones were read by immunoSEQ multiplex PCR, and TCRdb kept only the in-frame ones, dropping some. The sample carries 150,000 to 200,000 clones, about 80% recorded once. Sequencing was carried out using PBMCs. The receptor set was obtained from a woman aged 25-40 years in good health and CMV-seropositive.

V gene TRBV6-5 combines with J gene TRBJ1-4, with 8 bases lining up with TRBD1. Per the germline V gene, CDR1 is MNHEY and CDR2 is SVGAGI. There are 15 residues in the CDR3. After removal of 0 bases from V and 6 bases from J, the junction contained 3 bases not matched to a gene. CDR3 loop: CASSYSAGGDEKLFF. CDR3 coding DNA: TGTGCCAGCAGTTACTCTGCAGGGGGCGATGAAAAACTGTTTTTT.

The chain joins TRBV28 to TRBJ2-3; 9 positions match TRBD1. V shed 1 base, J shed 6 bases, and the junction held 5 bases outside the gene matches. This CDR3 has 15 residues. Looked up from germline, CDR1 is MDHEN and CDR2 is SYDVKM. CDR3 DNA: TGTGCCAGCAGTTTATTGGGACAGGGACGTGATACGCAGTATTTT. This encodes CASSLLGQGRDTQYF.

This chain connects TRBV6-5 to TRBJ2-1, with TRBD2 matching over 12 bases. This CDR3 spans 15 amino acids. Germline V gives CDR1 MNHEY, CDR2 SVGAGI. V lost 7 bases to trimming and J lost 9 bases; unmatched junction nucleotides: 10. This CDR3 reads CASNPGTSGRAEQFF. CDR3 bases: TGTGCCAGCAACCCCGGGACTAGCGGGCGGGCTGAGCAGTTCTTC.

This clone was recorded only once. The chain is built from TRBV1 and TRBJ2-1; the table's TRBD2 call for D was not verified on the DNA. TRBV1 is tagged as a pseudogene. This CDR3 region has 20 residues. The CDR3 protein is CTSSHNTGDSRGRLYNEQFF. Here the CDR3 DNA reads TGCACCAGCAGCCATAATACGGGGGACTCCCGAGGTAGGCTATACAATGAGCAGTTCTTC.

V is TRBV5-4 and J is TRBJ2-3, with unresolved D. CDR1 is SGHNT, CDR2 YYREEE, per germline (reference sequence). The length of the CDR3 is 14 residues. The germline V and J ends were trimmed by 3 bases and 0 bases, with 8 bases remaining between them. CDR3 nucleotides: TGTGCCAGCAGCTCTCCTACTAGCACAGATACGCAGTATTTT. As protein: CASSSPTSTDTQYF.

V and J are TRBV25-1 and TRBJ1-1; 7 nucleotides match TRBD1. The CDR3 totals 15 residues. The V segment lost 6 bases and the J segment 4 bases; nucleotides outside the gene matches: 11. Germline V gene data show CDR1 as MGHDK and CDR2 as SYGVNS. The CDR3: CASRAGTVVGTEAFF. CDR3 nucleotide sequence: TGTGCCAGCAGGGCCGGGACAGTTGTCGGCACTGAAGCTTTCTTT. The variable domain in full, completed from reference TRBV25-1 and TRBJ1-1, reads EADIYQTPRYLVIGTGKKITLECSQTMGHDKMYWYQQDPGMELHLIHYSYGVNSTEKGDLSSESTVSRIRTEHFPLTLESARPSHTSQYLCASRAGTVVGTEAFFGQGTRLTVV.

The table lists this clone with a few counts. The chain joins TRBV7-8 to TRBJ2-1; TRBD2 is a possible D gene (6 bases). Deletions cut 5 bases from V and 1 base from J, with 12 bases between. The germline gives CDR1 SGHVS, CDR2 FQNEAQ. The CDR3 totals 15 residues. CDR3 nucleotides: TGTGCCAGCAGCGTAGAGCGGGTATCCTACAATGAGCAGTTCTTC. This gives the protein CASSVERVSYNEQFF.

A single count supports this clone. V and J are TRBV6-5 and TRBJ1-6; D is unclear. Germline V gene lookup returns CDR1 MNHEY and CDR2 SVGAGI. The CDR3 is 12 amino acids. V was clipped by 5 bases and J by 16 bases, with 15 bases between them. The CDR3, as DNA: TGTGCCAGCAGTCCCGGCGGAGGCCTGCTCCACTTT. Translation gives CASSPGGGLLHF.

CDR3 loop: CSAEREPDTQYF. The CDR3 DNA is TGCAGCGCTGAGCGGGAGCCAGATACGCAGTATTTT. The chain employs TRBV29-1 and TRBJ2-3; 8 bases agree with TRBD2. Germline assignment: CDR1 SQVTM and CDR2 ANQGSEA. V lost 7 bases to trimming and J lost 4 bases; unmatched junction nucleotides: 4. CDR3 length equals 12 residues.